The 7 T cell receptor beta chains given below trace back to one sample, sequenced in a study of beta chain features in type 1 diabetes. The whole isolated RNA underwent reverse transcription, so sequencing captured expressed TCRB transcripts. Sequenced by immunoSEQ multiplex PCR; TCRdb stores in-frame clones only, minus some. The data hold about 320,000 clones, with 14% observed a single time. The sequenced sample was central memory CD4+ T cells from blood. Source of these receptors: a young man in good health.

The V call is TRBV9, the J call TRBJ1-6, with D maybe TRBD1 (5 bases). Germline V gives CDR1 SGDLS, CDR2 YYNGEE. Trimming cost V 5 bases and J 5 bases, with 11 bases left between them. The CDR3 totals 14 residues. The CDR3 region is CASREGPNNSPLHF. CDR3 bases: TGTGCCAGCAGGGAGGGACCGAATAATTCACCCCTCCACTTT.

The rearrangement uses TRBV30 and TRBJ2-5; D is perhaps TRBD2 (6 bases). Deletions cut 3 bases from V and 8 bases from J, with 22 bases between. The CDR3 has 15 residues. CDR1 and CDR2 (germline): GTSNPN, SVGIG (reference sequence). CDR3 nucleotides: TGTGCCTGGAGCCTACCTGGAGGGAGCAAGAGAACCCAGTACTTC. Protein sequence: CAWSLPGGSKRTQYF. Complete variable domain (other parts from reference TRBV30 and TRBJ2-5): SQTIHQWPATLVQPVGSPLSLECTVEGTSNPNLYWYRQAAGRGLQLLFYSVGIGQISSEVPQNLSASRPQDRQFILSSKKLLLSDSGFYLCAWSLPGGSKRTQYFGPGTRLLVL.

The chain uses TRBV18 and TRBJ1-1, with a possible D match to TRBD1 (6 bases). V was trimmed by 5 bases and J by 1 base, leaving 14 bases between them. The CDR3 is made up of 15 amino acids. CDR1 KGHSH and CDR2 LQKENI come from the germline V gene. CDR3 amino acids: CASSMDRDSNTEAFF. In DNA form, the CDR3 reads TGTGCCAGCTCAATGGACAGAGACTCGAACACTGAAGCTTTCTTT.

The chain uses TRBV6-5 and TRBJ2-5; D is unresolved. Trimming took off 8 bases at V and 4 bases at J, with 14 bases between the two ends. This CDR3 region has 13 residues. Germline V CDR1 and CDR2: MNHEY, SVGAGI. The CDR3 is CASATYVGETQYF. The CDR3, as DNA: TGTGCCAGCGCGACCTACGTGGGAGAGACCCAGTACTTC.

The chain recombines TRBV6-5 with TRBJ1-2; the D is unclear. Germline CDR1 and CDR2: MNHEY and SVGAGI. The CDR3 sequence is 15 residues long. V shed 0 bases and J shed 7 bases, with 15 bases lying between them. This CDR3 is CASSYSASPKGGYTF. CDR3 DNA: TGTGCCAGCAGTTACTCGGCAAGCCCCAAGGGTGGCTACACCTTC.

Worth noting for this clone: Compared with germline, one end of the junction differs, possibly owing to a read error. This chain joins TRBV6-6 and TRBJ1-5, with D unresolved. This CDR3 comprises 13 residues. Per germline, CDR1 MNHNY and CDR2 SVGAGI (reference sequence). The chain's CDR3 is CSSVHTSNQPQHF. CDR3 nucleotides: TGTTCCAGCGTACATACAAGCAATCAGCCCCAGCATTTT.

Turning to this clone: One junction end does not reproduce the germline sequence, and a read error may be involved. The genes are TRBV5-1 and TRBJ1-6; maybe TRBD1 (5 bases). CDR3 length: 15 amino acids. Germline assignment: CDR1 SGHRS and CDR2 YFSETQ. For the CDR3, the DNA is TGCGCCGGCAGCTTGGATGGGGCGCGGAATTCACCCCTCCACTTT. Protein sequence: CAGSLDGARNSPLHF.